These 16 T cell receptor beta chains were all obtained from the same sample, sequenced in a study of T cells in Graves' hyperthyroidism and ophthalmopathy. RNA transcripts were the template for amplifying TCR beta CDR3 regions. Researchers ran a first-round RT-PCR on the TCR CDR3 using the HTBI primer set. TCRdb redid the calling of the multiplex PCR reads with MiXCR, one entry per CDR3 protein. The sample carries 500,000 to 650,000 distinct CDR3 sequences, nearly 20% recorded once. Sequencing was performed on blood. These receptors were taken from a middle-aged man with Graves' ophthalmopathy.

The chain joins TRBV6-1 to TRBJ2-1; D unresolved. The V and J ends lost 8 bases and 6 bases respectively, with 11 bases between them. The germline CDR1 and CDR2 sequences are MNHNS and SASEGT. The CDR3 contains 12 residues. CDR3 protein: CASGKRPNEQFF. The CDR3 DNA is TGTGCCAGCGGAAAACGGCCCAATGAGCAGTTCTTC.

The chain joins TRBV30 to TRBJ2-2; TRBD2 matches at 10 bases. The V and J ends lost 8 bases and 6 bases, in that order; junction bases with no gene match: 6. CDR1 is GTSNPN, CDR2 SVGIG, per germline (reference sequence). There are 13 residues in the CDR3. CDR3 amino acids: CAQSGRASGELFF. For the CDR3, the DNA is TGTGCCCAAAGCGGGAGGGCCTCCGGGGAGCTGTTTTTT.

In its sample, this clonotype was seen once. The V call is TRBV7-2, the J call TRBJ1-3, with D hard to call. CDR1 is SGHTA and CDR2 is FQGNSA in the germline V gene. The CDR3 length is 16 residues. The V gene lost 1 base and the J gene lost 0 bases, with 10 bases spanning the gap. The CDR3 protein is CASSLEAGSSGNTIYF. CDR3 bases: TGTGCCAGCAGCTTAGAGGCGGGGAGCTCTGGAAACACCATATATTTT.

CDR3 in DNA: TGTGCCAGCGGGACAGAGGGGTATGAGCAGTTCTTC. Its translation is CASGTEGYEQFF. The rearrangement links TRBV28 to TRBJ2-1; the match to TRBD1 covers 7 bases. Looked up from germline, CDR1 is MDHEN and CDR2 is SYDVKM. The junction had 6 bases not matched to a gene; V was cut back by 8 bases and J by 8 bases. The length of the CDR3 is 12 residues.

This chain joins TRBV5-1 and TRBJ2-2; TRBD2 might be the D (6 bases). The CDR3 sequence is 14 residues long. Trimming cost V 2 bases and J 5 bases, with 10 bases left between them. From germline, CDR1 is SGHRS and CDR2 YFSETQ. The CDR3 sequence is CASSFEGRTGELFF. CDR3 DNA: TGCGCCAGCAGCTTCGAGGGGAGGACCGGGGAGCTGTTTTTT.

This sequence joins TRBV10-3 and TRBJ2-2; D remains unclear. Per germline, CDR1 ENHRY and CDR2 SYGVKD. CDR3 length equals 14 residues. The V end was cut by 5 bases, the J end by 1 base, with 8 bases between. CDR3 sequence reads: CAISRDMNTGELFF. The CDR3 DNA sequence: TGTGCCATCAGTCGCGACATGAACACCGGGGAGCTGTTTTTT.

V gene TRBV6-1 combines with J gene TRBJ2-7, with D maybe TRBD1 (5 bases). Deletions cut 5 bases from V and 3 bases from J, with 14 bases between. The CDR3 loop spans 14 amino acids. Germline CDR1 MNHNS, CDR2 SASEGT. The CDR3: CASSKTQGFYEQYF. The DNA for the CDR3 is TGTGCCAGCAGTAAAACCCAGGGTTTCTACGAGCAGTACTTC.

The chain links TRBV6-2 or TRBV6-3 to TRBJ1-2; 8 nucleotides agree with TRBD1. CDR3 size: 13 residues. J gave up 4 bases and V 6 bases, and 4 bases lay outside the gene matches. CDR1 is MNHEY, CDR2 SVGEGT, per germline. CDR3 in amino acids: CASRQGEIYGYTF. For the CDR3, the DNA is TGTGCCAGCAGACAGGGGGAGATCTATGGCTACACCTTC.

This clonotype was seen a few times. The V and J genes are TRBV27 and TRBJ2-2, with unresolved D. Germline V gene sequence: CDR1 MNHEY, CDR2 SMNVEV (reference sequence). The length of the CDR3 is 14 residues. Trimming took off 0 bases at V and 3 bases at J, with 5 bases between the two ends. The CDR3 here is CASSLSSYTGELFF. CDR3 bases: TGTGCCAGCAGTTTATCGAGCTACACCGGGGAGCTGTTTTTT.

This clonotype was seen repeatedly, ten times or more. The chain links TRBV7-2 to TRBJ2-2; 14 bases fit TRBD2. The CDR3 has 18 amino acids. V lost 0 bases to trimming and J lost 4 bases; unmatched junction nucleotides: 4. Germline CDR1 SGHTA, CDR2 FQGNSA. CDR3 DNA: TGTGCCAGCAGCTTAGCCGGGACTAGCGGGAGAAGCACCGGGGAGCTGTTTTTT. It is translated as CASSLAGTSGRSTGELFF.

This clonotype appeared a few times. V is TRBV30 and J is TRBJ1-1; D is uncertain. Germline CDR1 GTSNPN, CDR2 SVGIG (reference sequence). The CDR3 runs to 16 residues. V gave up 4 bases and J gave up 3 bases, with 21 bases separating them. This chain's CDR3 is CAWINRSGRRDTEAFF. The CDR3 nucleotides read TGTGCCTGGATTAATAGGAGTGGGCGAAGGGACACTGAAGCTTTCTTT.

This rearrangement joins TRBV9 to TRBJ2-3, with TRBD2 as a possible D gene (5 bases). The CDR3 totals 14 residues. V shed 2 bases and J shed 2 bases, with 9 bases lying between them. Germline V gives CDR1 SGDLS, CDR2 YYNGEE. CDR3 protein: CASSVASLTDTQYF. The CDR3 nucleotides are TGTGCCAGCAGCGTGGCTAGCCTCACAGATACGCAGTATTTT.

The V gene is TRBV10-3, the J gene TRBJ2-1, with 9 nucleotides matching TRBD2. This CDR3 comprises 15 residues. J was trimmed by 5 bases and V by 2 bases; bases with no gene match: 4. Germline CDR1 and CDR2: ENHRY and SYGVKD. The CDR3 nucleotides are TGTGCCATCAGTGAGAGTCTAGCGGGGCACAATGAGCAGTTCTTC. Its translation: CAISESLAGHNEQFF.

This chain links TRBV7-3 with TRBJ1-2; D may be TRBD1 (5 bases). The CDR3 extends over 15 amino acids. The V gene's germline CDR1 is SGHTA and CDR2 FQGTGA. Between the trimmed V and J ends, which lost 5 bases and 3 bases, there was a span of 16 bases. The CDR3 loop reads CASSPSDSRDYGYTF. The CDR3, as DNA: TGTGCCAGCAGCCCCTCTGATTCCAGGGACTATGGCTACACCTTC.

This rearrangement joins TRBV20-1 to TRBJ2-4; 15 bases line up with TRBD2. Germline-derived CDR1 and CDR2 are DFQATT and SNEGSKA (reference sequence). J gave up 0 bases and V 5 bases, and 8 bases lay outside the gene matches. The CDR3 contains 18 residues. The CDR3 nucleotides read TGCAGTGCTCCGGGACTAGCGGGAGGAACCTTAGCCAAAAACATTCAGTACTTC. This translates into CSAPGLAGGTLAKNIQYF.

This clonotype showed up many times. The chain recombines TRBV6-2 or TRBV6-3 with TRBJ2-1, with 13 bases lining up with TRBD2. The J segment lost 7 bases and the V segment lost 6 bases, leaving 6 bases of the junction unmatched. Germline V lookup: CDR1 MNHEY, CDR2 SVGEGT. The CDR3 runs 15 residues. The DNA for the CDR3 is TGTGCCAGCAGACGGACTAGCGGGAGTGGAAATGAGCAGTTCTTC. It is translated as CASRRTSGSGNEQFF.